The entry that follows covers one T cell receptor beta chain sequence. Which antigen it targets is not known. Per-nucleotide qualities are absent, and no much larger clonotype sits a single base away. This sample is drawn from a study of regulatory T cells in long-lasting Graves disease (dated by TCRdb to about 2021). Concerning the study at large: Persistent Graves' disease meant more than 5 years of antithyroid drug treatment with TSH receptor autoantibodies that stayed positive. Persistent Graves' disease patients were compared with newly diagnosed Graves' disease patients by peripheral blood TCR sequencing and RNA sequencing. The study was registered as a clinical trial and conducted in China. TCR sequencing covered about 13 persistent and around 20 newly diagnosed Graves' disease patients, some 35 samples in total. In the clinical cohort, patients with persistent Graves' disease had used antithyroid drugs for an average of around 9.9 years.

This sample's time point label indicates: persistent/refractory GD, antithyroid drugs over 5 years with positive TRAb. RNA was extracted from PBMCs in TRIzol for both TCR sequencing and RNA sequencing. Graves' disease was diagnosed according to American Thyroid Association guidelines. Recruitment of patients was carried out at an endocrinology department in Xi'an, China. Each patient gave approximately 9.7 milliliters of peripheral blood, collected in an EDTA anticoagulant tube. PBMCs were isolated by Ficoll Paque Plus density gradient separation without further T cell sorting. RNA quality was checked with an Agilent 2100 Bioanalyzer and agarose gel, and concentration with a NanoDrop 2000. The research as a whole found: Sequencing and analysis were limited to the TCR beta chain. TRBV28, TRBJ1-2 and TRBJ2-5 were preferentially used in persistent disease, while TRBV20-1 and TRBJ2-1 were favored in newly diagnosed disease. Only peripheral blood was studied, because thyroid tissue, the primary lesion, was inaccessible. Compared with newly diagnosed patients, persistent Graves' disease patients had lower TCR Shannon entropy and fewer highly expanded clones, which suggests clonal expansion. The authors noted that the small sample size was a limitation that may lower accuracy. A larger number of public clonotypes was shared among persistent patients (over 2,500) than among newly diagnosed patients (approximately 930).

Library creation used multiplex PCR. The reads were generated on an Illumina HiSeq 4000. iRepertoire HTBI primers and Arm-PCR amplification of CDR3 regions were used to construct TCR beta libraries. Gel purification was performed on PCR products prior to sequencing. On the authors' methods: Gene usage analysis of CDR3 amino acid clonotypes used the 50 to 70 TRBV and 14 TRBJ segments found across samples. COPE and FqMerger were used to merge filtered high-quality paired reads into contigs. Contigs were aligned with BLAST to IMGT TRBV, TRBD and TRBJ reference genes, and CDR3 was defined per IMGT. Highly expanded clones were defined as clonotypes with a frequency above 0.1%. Shannon entropy was used to measure repertoire diversity, and the Gini coefficient was used to measure V-J evenness. Public clonotypes were defined as clonotypes shared by more than one individual. TCRdb trimmed the raw reads at Q25, called clones with MiXCR and kept productive beta chains. Every distinct CDR3 protein forms one entry, paired with its most common genes and DNA. For this entry, the V and J calls and clone size follow TCRdb and not the study's own pipeline. Here the sample has 700,000 or so distinct CDR3 sequences; around 30% occur a single time. Clones ranked in the top ten supply around 42% of the sample.

The CDR3 covers 14 residues, taking in both the cysteine and the phenylalanine. Left in the record is the CDR3 DNA by itself, 42 bases read in frame from the first base. In the germline V gene, CDR1 corresponds to ENHRY and CDR2 to SYGVKD. Cut back by 3 bases and 4 bases, the V and J ends lie 12 bases apart. The sequencing used peripheral blood mononuclear cells (PBMCs), collected when the disease was refractory, from a patient treated with antithyroid drugs. The clonotype originates from a female donor with Graves disease. Recombination linked TRBV10-3 to TRBJ1-1, with no confidently assigned D gene. The CDR3 here reads CAISDRTRGTEAFF. The DNA is as follows: TGTGCCATCAGTGATAGAACCCGAGGCACTGAAGCTTTCTTT.